This T cell receptor (beta chain) emerged from a study of T cell responses to AZD1222 COVID-19 vaccine. Germline values: CDR1 MNHEY, CDR2 SMNVEV (reference sequence). CDR3 length equals 15 residues. Trimming removed 0 bases at V and 6 bases at J, with 9 bases between. Generated by immunoSEQ multiplex PCR, the TCRdb table keeps only in-frame clones and is missing some. The data hold 180,000 or so clones, with approximately 93% observed a single time. This clonotype was obtained from an adult who received the AZD1222 COVID-19 vaccine. This specimen consisted of peripheral blood, obtained 28 days after the second AZD1222 dose. The chain carries TRBV27 and TRBJ1-6; tentatively, D is TRBD1 (5 bases). DNA of the CDR3: TGTGCCAGCAGTTTATCGAGAGGGGTTAATTCACCCCTCCACTTT. The encoded protein is CASSLSRGVNSPLHF.